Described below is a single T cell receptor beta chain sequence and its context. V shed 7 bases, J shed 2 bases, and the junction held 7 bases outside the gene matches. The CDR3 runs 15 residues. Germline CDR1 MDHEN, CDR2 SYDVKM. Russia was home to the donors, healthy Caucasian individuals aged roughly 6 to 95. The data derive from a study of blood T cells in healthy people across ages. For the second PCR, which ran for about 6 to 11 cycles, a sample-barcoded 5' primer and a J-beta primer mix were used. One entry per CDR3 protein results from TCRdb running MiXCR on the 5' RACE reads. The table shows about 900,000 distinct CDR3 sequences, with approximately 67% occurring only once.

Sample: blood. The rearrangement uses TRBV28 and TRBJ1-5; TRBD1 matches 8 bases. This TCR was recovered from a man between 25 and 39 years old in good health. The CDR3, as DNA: TGTGCCAGCAATTTGGACAGGGTTGGCAATCAGCCCCAGCATTTT. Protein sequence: CASNLDRVGNQPQHF.